These 2 T cell receptor beta chains were all obtained from the same sample, sequenced in a study of blood T cell repertoires in COVID-19. Measured with immunoSEQ multiplex PCR; TCRdb has only the in-frame clones, and not every one. The sample contains a few hundred thousand clones, more than 85% of which appear only once. The sequencing sample was made of peripheral blood. These receptors were collected from a man aged 60 to 75 with acute or convalescent COVID-19.

V usage is TRBV11-2 and J usage is TRBJ1-6, with unresolved D. The CDR3 totals 15 residues. V was pared by 5 bases and J by 7 bases, with 15 bases between. Germline CDR1 and CDR2: SGHAT and FQNNGV. The CDR3 spells CASSPRRERNSPLHF. In nucleotides, the CDR3 is TGTGCCAGCAGCCCCCGTCGAGAACGAAATTCACCCCTCCACTTT.

This clone was seen once. This sequence joins TRBV5-1 and TRBJ1-2, with TRBD1 matching 10 bases. V lost 4 bases and J lost 6; bases outside the gene matches: 9. CDR1 is SGHRS, CDR2 YFSETQ, per germline. The CDR3 spans 15 residues. CDR3 sequence: CASSREGTGVDGYTF. The DNA of the CDR3 is TGCGCCAGCAGCCGGGAGGGGACAGGGGTCGATGGCTACACCTTC.